This T cell receptor beta chain is from a study of blood T cell repertoires in COVID-19. At the level of the study: Samples came from the United States, Italy and Spain, spanning acute and convalescent COVID-19. T cells, B-cell-depleted T cells, or PBMCs provided the cDNA or gDNA that served as material.

Authors' data handling: It was from reference gene primer amplification that nucleated cell counts were estimated. TCRdb keeps only in-frame clones here, not all; method: immunoSEQ multiplex PCR. The V and J calls and clone size were taken over from that table, and D and trimming were inferred from the DNA. The sample records around 150,000 clones, 80% to 90% being singletons. V shed 4 bases and J 4 bases; nucleotides not matched to a gene: 11. CDR3 length equals 15 residues. Germline V CDR1 and CDR2: SGDLS, YYNGEE. The sample consisted of peripheral blood. This clonotype was sampled from a woman aged 55 to 70 with active COVID-19. The V and J genes are TRBV9 and TRBJ2-7, with 7 nucleotides matching TRBD1. In nucleotides, the CDR3 is TGTGCCAGCAGCCCCGTGGGGACAGCTTTGTACGAGCAGTACTTC. It translates to CASSPVGTALYEQYF.